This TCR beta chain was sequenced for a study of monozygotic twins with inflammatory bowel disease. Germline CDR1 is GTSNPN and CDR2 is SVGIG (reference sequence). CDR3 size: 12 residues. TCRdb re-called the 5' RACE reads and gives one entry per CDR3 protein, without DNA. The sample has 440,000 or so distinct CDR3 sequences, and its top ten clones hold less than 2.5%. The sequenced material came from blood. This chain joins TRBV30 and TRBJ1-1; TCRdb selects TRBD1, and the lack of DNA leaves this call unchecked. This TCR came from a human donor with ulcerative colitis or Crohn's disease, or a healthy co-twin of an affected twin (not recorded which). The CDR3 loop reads CAWERQETEAFF.